The next 30 T cell receptor beta chains were all read from a single sample in a study of blood T cell repertoires in COVID-19. This table comes from immunoSEQ multiplex PCR, and its TCRdb copy is limited to in-frame clones, with some not included. This table holds 95,000 to 150,000 clones, roughly 77% found once. The sample was peripheral blood. Receptors originate from a man in his 60s with active or convalescent COVID-19.

V and J are TRBV2 and TRBJ2-3; 7 bases align to TRBD1. The V segment lost 4 bases and the J segment 5 bases; nucleotides outside the gene matches: 6. The germline CDR1 and CDR2 sequences are SNHLY and FYNNEI. The CDR3 extends over 14 amino acids. For the CDR3, the DNA is TGTGCCAGCAGTGTTATCAGGGGGTTAGATACGCAGTATTTT. Protein: CASSVIRGLDTQYF.

This chain uses TRBV25-1 with TRBJ1-4; TRBD1 agrees at 9 bases. CDR3 length: 15 residues. CDR1 is MGHDK, CDR2 SYGVNS, per germline. V shed 6 bases and J 3 bases; nucleotides not matched to a gene: 5. This CDR3 reads CASSRRQGANEKLFF. CDR3 in DNA: TGTGCCAGCAGCCGTAGACAGGGGGCTAATGAAAAACTGTTTTTT.

This clone occurred a few times. V gene TRBV3-1 (or the pseudogene TRBV3-2) combines with J gene TRBJ2-2; TRBD1 matches 10 bases. V shed 1 base and J 0 bases; nucleotides not matched to a gene: 5. The germline V gene has CDR1 LGHDT and CDR2 YNNKEL (reference sequence). The CDR3 has 18 amino acids. The CDR3 loop reads CASSQALTGGANTGELFF. The CDR3 DNA reads as TGTGCCAGCAGCCAAGCTCTGACAGGGGGCGCGAACACCGGGGAGCTGTTTTTT.

The CDR3 sequence is CASSPGTSGTPMGNEQFF. Here the CDR3 DNA reads TGTGCCAGCAGTCCCGGGACTAGCGGGACGCCGATGGGCAATGAGCAGTTCTTC. The chain recombines TRBV6-4 with TRBJ2-1; TRBD2 matches at 13 bases. The V segment lost 5 bases and the J segment 6 bases; nucleotides outside the gene matches: 13. Per germline, CDR1 MRHNA and CDR2 SNTAGT. The CDR3 runs to 18 residues.

The gene calls are TRBV2 and TRBJ1-3; 8 positions agree with TRBD1. The V and J ends lost 6 bases and 0 bases, in that order; junction bases with no gene match: 22. This CDR3 is built from 21 residues. In germline, CDR1 is SNHLY, CDR2 FYNNEI. The CDR3 DNA reads as TGTGCCAGCAGGAGAGGGCCGGGACAGGATCTCAGTTTCGGCTCTGGAAACACCATATATTTT. It is translated as CASRRGPGQDLSFGSGNTIYF. The complete variable domain, with remaining parts taken from reference TRBV2 and TRBJ1-3, reads EPEVTQTPSHQVTQMGQEVILRCVPISNHLYFYWYRQILGQKVEFLVSFYNNEISEKSEIFDDQFSVERPDGSNFTLKIRSTKLEDSAMYFCASRRGPGQDLSFGSGNTIYFGEGSWLTVV.

This rearrangement joins TRBV29-1 to TRBJ1-2, with a possible D match to TRBD1 (6 bases). V lost 3 bases and J 2 bases, leaving 13 bases between the germline ends. The germline V gene has CDR1 SQVTM and CDR2 ANQGSEA. This CDR3 region has 14 residues. Here the CDR3 DNA reads TGCAGCGTTGACACCGGGGGGCAGAACTATGGCTACACCTTC. Translating gives CSVDTGGQNYGYTF. Full variable domain (outside the CDR3, taken from reference TRBV29-1 and TRBJ1-2): SAVISQKPSRDICQRGTSLTIQCQVDSQVTMMFWYRQQPGQSLTLIATANQGSEATYESGFVIDKFPISRPNLTFSTLTVSNMSPEDSSIYLCSVDTGGQNYGYTFGSGTRLTVV.

This clone was found a few times. The J gene is TRBJ2-3, the V gene TRBV5-1; 10 bases map to TRBD1. CDR3 length: 15 amino acids. Looked up from germline, CDR1 is SGHRS and CDR2 is YFSETQ. Germline trimming cut 5 bases from V and 3 bases from J; bases unmatched to any gene: 6. This chain's CDR3 is CASRFRDRGTDTQYF. The DNA of the CDR3 is TGCGCCAGCAGGTTCCGGGACAGGGGAACAGATACGCAGTATTTT. Full variable domain (missing parts from reference TRBV5-1 and TRBJ2-3): KAGVTQTPRYLIKTRGQQVTLSCSPISGHRSVSWYQQTPGQGLQFLFEYFSETQRNKGNFPGRFSGRQFSNSRSEMNVSTLELGDSALYLCASRFRDRGTDTQYFGPGTRLTVL.

This chain links TRBV5-6 with TRBJ2-7, with D unclear. Germline values: CDR1 SGHDT, CDR2 YYEEEE. V was cut by 3 bases and J by 1 base, with 2 bases left in between. The CDR3 has 11 amino acids. The CDR3 here is CASSSSYEQYF. In DNA form, the CDR3 reads TGTGCCAGCAGCTCGTCCTACGAGCAGTACTTC.

This clone occurred once. This chain connects TRBV6-5 to TRBJ1-2; D gene uncertain. Trimming stripped 0 bases from V and 7 bases from J, with 12 bases between. Germline V gene sequence: CDR1 MNHEY, CDR2 SVGAGI. This CDR3 spans 14 amino acids. In DNA, the CDR3 is TGTGCCAGCAGTTACTCCCGACAAGTACGTGGCTACACCTTC. Residues: CASSYSRQVRGYTF.

The V call is TRBV4-3, the J call TRBJ2-1, with a possible D match to TRBD2 (6 bases). The CDR3 is made up of 16 amino acids. Germline V CDR1 and CDR2: LGHNA, YSLEER. Trimming removed 0 bases from V and 4 bases from J, with 13 bases in between. The CDR3 nucleotides read TGCGCCAGCAGCCAAGACAACGGGAGAGCGTACAATGAGCAGTTCTTC. This codes for CASSQDNGRAYNEQFF.

The rearrangement joins TRBV7-2 to TRBJ2-3; tentatively, D is TRBD1 (6 bases). The ends were cut back, 6 bases at V and 4 bases at J, with 20 bases in the middle. Looked up from germline, CDR1 is SGHTA and CDR2 is FQGNSA. The CDR3 has 16 residues. CDR3 DNA sequence: TGTGCCAGCAGTTTCGGGACAACGAGCCTTGCAGATACGCAGTATTTT. Protein: CASSFGTTSLADTQYF.

The rearrangement links TRBV20-1 to TRBJ1-2; perhaps TRBD1 as D (5 bases). With 6 bases removed from V and 8 bases from J, the gap between germline ends came to 13 bases. Per the germline V gene, CDR1 is DFQATT and CDR2 is SNEGSKA (reference sequence). The CDR3 is 11 amino acids. The CDR3 DNA reads TGCAGTGCGGGCAGGGCGAGCGGCTACACCTTC. This sequence encodes CSAGRASGYTF.

J is TRBJ1-4 and V is TRBV2; perhaps TRBD1 as D (5 bases). V was pared by 7 bases and J by 5 bases, with 11 bases between. The CDR3 runs to 13 residues. The germline gives CDR1 SNHLY, CDR2 FYNNEI. The CDR3 region is CASNQRGNEKLFF. CDR3 in DNA: TGTGCCAGCAATCAAAGGGGAAATGAAAAACTGTTTTTT.

The chain joins TRBV4-2 to TRBJ2-6; tentatively, D is TRBD2 (6 bases). This CDR3 contains 19 residues. Germline V gene lookup returns CDR1 LGHNA and CDR2 YNFKEQ. With 0 bases removed from V and 4 bases from J, the gap between germline ends came to 19 bases. The CDR3 region has the DNA TGTGCCAGCAGCCAAGATGAGGGCAGTGCGGAGGGCGGGGCCAACGTCCTGACTTTC. It codes for CASSQDEGSAEGGANVLTF.

This clone was counted once. This chain connects TRBV2 to TRBJ2-3, with 12 bases that match TRBD2. Germline values: CDR1 SNHLY, CDR2 FYNNEI. V was clipped by 0 bases and J by 0 bases; unmatched bases: 13. The CDR3 extends over 21 amino acids. This chain's CDR3 is CASSEALLTSGGRGSTDTQYF. DNA of the CDR3: TGTGCCAGCAGTGAAGCGCTTCTGACTAGCGGGGGTCGGGGGAGCACAGATACGCAGTATTTT.

V and J are TRBV5-1 and TRBJ2-2; D is undetermined. The germline gives CDR1 SGHRS, CDR2 YFSETQ. This CDR3 spans 12 amino acids. Trimming cost V 4 bases and J 6 bases, with 7 bases left between them. This CDR3 reads CASSLLPGELFF. The CDR3 nucleotides read TGCGCCAGCAGCCTATTGCCCGGGGAGCTGTTTTTT.

The chain has TRBV12-5 and TRBJ2-3; 8 bases line up with TRBD2. Per the germline V gene, CDR1 is LGHNT and CDR2 is FRNRAP. CDR3 length: 15 amino acids. V lost 2 bases and J lost 2; bases outside the gene matches: 3. In DNA form, the CDR3 reads TGTGCTAGTGGTTTGACGGGAGGGCCCACAGATACGCAGTATTTT. Amino acids: CASGLTGGPTDTQYF.

The chain joins TRBV4-1 to TRBJ1-2, with 7 bases matching TRBD1. The CDR3 is 14 residues long. The junction had 10 bases not matched to a gene; V was cut back by 1 base and J by 11 bases. Germline V gene sequence: CDR1 MGHRA, CDR2 YSYEKL. CDR3 amino acids: CASSQVGTDMWYTF. CDR3 in DNA: TGCGCCAGCAGCCAAGTGGGGACAGACATGTGGTACACCTTC.

This chain uses TRBV25-1 with TRBJ1-1; 10 bases map to TRBD1. The CDR3 has 11 amino acids. Per the germline V gene, CDR1 is MGHDK and CDR2 is SYGVNS. Unmatched junction bases numbered 7, after V lost 7 bases and J lost 14 bases. The CDR3 reads CASTRTGGVFF. For the CDR3, the DNA is TGTGCCAGCACAAGGACAGGGGGAGTGTTCTTT.

The rearrangement joins TRBV30 to TRBJ1-6; 12 positions match TRBD1. Germline CDR1 and CDR2: GTSNPN and SVGIG (reference sequence). CDR3 length: 15 residues. The V and J ends lost 8 bases and 5 bases, in that order; junction bases with no gene match: 7. The CDR3 sequence: CAGTGGEGNNSPLHF. Here the CDR3 DNA reads TGTGCCGGGACAGGGGGCGAGGGAAATAATTCACCCCTCCACTTT. Variable domain in full (rest from reference TRBV30 and TRBJ1-6): SQTIHQWPATLVQPVGSPLSLECTVEGTSNPNLYWYRQAAGRGLQLLFYSVGIGQISSEVPQNLSASRPQDRQFILSSKKLLLSDSGFYLCAGTGGEGNNSPLHFGNGTRLTVT.

The chain carries TRBV7-9 and TRBJ2-2; perhaps TRBD2 as D (6 bases). The V end was cut by 4 bases, the J end by 5 bases, with 17 bases between. Germline V gives CDR1 SEHNR, CDR2 FQNEAQ (reference sequence). The CDR3 sequence is 16 residues long. As DNA, the CDR3 is TGTGCCAGCAGCTCGTCCCCCACGGAGGGGACCGGGGAGCTGTTTTTT. Amino acid sequence: CASSSSPTEGTGELFF.

CDR3 sequence: CASRQPNYGYTF. The CDR3 region has the DNA TGTGCCAGCAGACAGCCCAACTATGGCTACACCTTC. The chain has TRBV9 and TRBJ1-2; no reliable D call. This CDR3 has 12 amino acids. Trimming stripped 5 bases from V and 2 bases from J, with 7 bases between. Germline V gene data show CDR1 as SGDLS and CDR2 as YYNGEE.

This clone was seen only once. The rearrangement joins TRBV28 to TRBJ1-1; D ambiguous. The V and J ends lost 7 bases and 3 bases respectively, with 6 bases between them. The V gene's germline CDR1 is MDHEN and CDR2 SYDVKM. The CDR3 sequence is 11 residues long. The CDR3, as DNA: TGTGCCAGCATTAAATACACTGAAGCTTTCTTT. As protein: CASIKYTEAFF.

The V call is TRBV11-2, the J call TRBJ1-3, with TRBD1 matching 10 bases. With V trimmed by 5 bases and J by 0 bases, 10 bases remained unmatched. The CDR3 totals 18 residues. Germline values: CDR1 SGHAT, CDR2 FQNNGV. CDR3 DNA: TGTGCCAGCAGCCGCGGGACAGGGGCGACGGACTCTGGAAACACCATATATTTT. Protein product: CASSRGTGATDSGNTIYF.

The chain employs TRBV4-3 and TRBJ2-7; 7 bases are a match to TRBD2. Per germline, CDR1 LGHNA and CDR2 YSLEER. The V segment lost 4 bases and the J segment 6 bases; nucleotides outside the gene matches: 9. The CDR3 length is 14 residues. CDR3 coding DNA: TGCGCCAGCAGCCTTCGGGCGGGAGACTCCGAGCAGTACTTC. It translates to CASSLRAGDSEQYF.

This clone appeared once. The chain joins TRBV19 to TRBJ1-5, with D perhaps matching TRBD1 (6 bases). This CDR3 spans 14 amino acids. Trimming removed 5 bases from V and 1 base from J, with 9 bases in between. Germline CDR1 LNHDA, CDR2 SQIVND (reference sequence). CDR3 nucleotide sequence: TGTGCCAGTAGTCCCGACAGGAGCAATCAGCCCCAGCATTTT. It is translated as CASSPDRSNQPQHF.

The chain employs TRBV10-3 and TRBJ2-1; D remains unclear. Germline-derived CDR1 and CDR2 are ENHRY and SYGVKD. Trimming shortened V by 4 bases and J by 5 bases, and 6 bases separated the two germline ends. CDR3 length equals 12 residues. The CDR3 protein is CAISGRDNEQFF. CDR3 nucleotide sequence: TGTGCCATCAGTGGACGGGACAATGAGCAGTTCTTC.

V usage is TRBV27 and J usage is TRBJ1-2; D gene ambiguous. The CDR3 sequence is 13 residues long. Germline V lookup: CDR1 MNHEY, CDR2 SMNVEV (reference sequence). The germline V and J ends were trimmed by 5 bases and 2 bases, with 9 bases remaining between them. The CDR3 spells CASSTPLNYGYTF. The CDR3, as DNA: TGTGCCAGCAGTACTCCTCTGAACTATGGCTACACCTTC.

The V call is TRBV7-9, the J call TRBJ1-2; unclear D gene. V was trimmed by 4 bases and J by 1 base, leaving 13 bases between them. This CDR3 spans 15 amino acids. Germline-derived CDR1 and CDR2 are SEHNR and FQNEAQ (reference sequence). The CDR3: CASSSYSLINYGYTF. The CDR3 DNA sequence: TGTGCCAGCAGCTCCTACAGTCTAATTAACTATGGCTACACCTTC.

The chain uses TRBV27 and TRBJ2-1; D is undetermined. Trimming took off 3 bases at V and 8 bases at J, with 11 bases between the two ends. This CDR3 has 13 residues. The germline V gene has CDR1 MNHEY and CDR2 SMNVEV (reference sequence). As DNA, the CDR3 is TGTGCCAGCAGTTTCGTAAACGAGGATGAGCAGTTCTTC. It yields the protein CASSFVNEDEQFF.